This section outlines one T cell receptor beta chain sequence together with its context. The CDR3 has 14 residues. The germline CDR1 and CDR2 sequences are SGHRS and YFSETQ. The V gene lost 1 base and the J gene lost 7 bases, with 14 bases spanning the gap. This sample is part of a study of blood T cell repertoires in COVID-19. Study background: PBMCs, B-cell-depleted T cells, or T cells provided the cDNA or gDNA that made up the material.

Here immunoSEQ multiplex PCR was the method, and the copy in TCRdb shows in-frame clones only, minus some. The table shows some 510,000 clones, with approximately 90% occurring only once. Participants came from roughly 25 US areas, aged roughly 18 to 95 years. Donors were grouped by their self-reported clinical history. Donors of Cohort 3 who recovered were those that had two negative PCRs, clearance, or symptom resolution. This clonotype was sampled from a woman between 40 and 50 years old who had recovered from COVID-19. Material for sequencing was PBMCs or T cells enriched from blood (not recorded which). This sequence joins TRBV5-1 and TRBJ1-2, with a weak D call TRBD1 (6 bases). The CDR3, as DNA: TGCGCCAGCAGCTTGCAGGCAGGGGAGGGTGGCTACACCTTC. Its protein product is CASSLQAGEGGYTF.